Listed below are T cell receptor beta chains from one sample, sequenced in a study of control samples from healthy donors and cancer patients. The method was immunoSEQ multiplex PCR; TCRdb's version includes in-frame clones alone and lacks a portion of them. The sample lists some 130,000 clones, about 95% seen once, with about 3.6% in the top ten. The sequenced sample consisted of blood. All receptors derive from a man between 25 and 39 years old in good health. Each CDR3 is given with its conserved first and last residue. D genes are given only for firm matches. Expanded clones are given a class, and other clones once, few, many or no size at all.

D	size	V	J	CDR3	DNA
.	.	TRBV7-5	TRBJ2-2	CARSSCTSSRGKSNTGELFF	TGTGCCAGAAGCTCGTGCACGTCAAGTCGGGGGAAATCGAACACCGGGGAGCTGTTTTTT
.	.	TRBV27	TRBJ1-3	CASSPSSGNTIYF	TGTGCCAGCAGTCCGAGCTCTGGAAACACCATATATTTT
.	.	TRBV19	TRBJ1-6	CASSIALDLTGSPLHF	TGTGCCAGTAGTATAGCCCTCGACCTGACGGGTTCACCCCTCCACTTT
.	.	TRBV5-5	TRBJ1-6	CASSFNPVNSPLHF	TGTGCCAGCAGCTTTAACCCAGTGAATTCACCCCTCCACTTT
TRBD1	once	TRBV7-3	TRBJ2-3	CASSLRGGQGAGDTQYF	TGTGCCAGCAGCTTACGGGGAGGACAGGGGGCCGGAGATACGCAGTATTTT
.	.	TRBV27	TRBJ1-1	CASSLGVRNTEAFF	TGTGCCAGCAGTTTAGGGGTGAGAAACACTGAAGCTTTCTTT
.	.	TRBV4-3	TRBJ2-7	CASSRRGGPEYEQYF	TGCGCCAGCAGCCGGAGAGGGGGACCGGAGTACGAGCAGTACTTC
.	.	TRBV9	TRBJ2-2	CASSVVSGITGELFF	TGTGCCAGCAGCGTAGTTTCCGGGATCACCGGGGAGCTGTTTTTT
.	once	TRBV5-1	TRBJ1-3	CASSLADRSSGNTIYF	TGCGCCAGCAGCTTGGCTGACAGATCCTCTGGAAACACCATATATTTT
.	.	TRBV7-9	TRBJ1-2	CASSLLEGPSYGYTF	TGTGCCAGCAGCTTATTGGAGGGGCCGTCCTATGGCTACACCTTC
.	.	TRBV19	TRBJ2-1	CASSRILGDEQFF	TGTGCCAGTAGTAGGATTTTGGGAGATGAGCAGTTCTTC
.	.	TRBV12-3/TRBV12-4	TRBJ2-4	CASKSQGNIQYF	TGTGCCAGCAAGAGTCAGGGAAACATTCAGTACTTC
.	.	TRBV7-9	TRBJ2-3	CASSLFGGVTDTQYF	TGTGCCAGCAGCTTATTTGGCGGGGTCACAGATACGCAGTATTTT
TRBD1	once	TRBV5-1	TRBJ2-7	CASSLSSDRGRTF	TGCGCCAGCAGCCTATCATCGGACAGGGGGCGTACCTTC
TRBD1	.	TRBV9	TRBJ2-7	CASSLQGGEQYF	TGTGCCAGCAGCCTACAGGGGGGCGAGCAGTACTTC
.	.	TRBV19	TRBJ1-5	CASKGSLGQPQHF	TGTGCCAGCAAGGGTTCCTTGGGTCAGCCCCAGCATTTT
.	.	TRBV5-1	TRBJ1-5	CASSPAPQEWPQHF	TGCGCCAGCAGCCCGGCTCCCCAGGAATGGCCCCAGCATTTT